These 30 T cell receptor beta chains were all obtained from the same sample, sequenced in a study of patients and donors after allogeneic stem cell transplantation. TCRdb fed the RT-PCR reads into MiXCR, producing one record per CDR3 protein. The sample lists about 110,000 distinct CDR3 sequences; approximately 40% were seen once. Input material: blood, either unsorted or a sorted T cell fraction (not recorded which). Source of these receptors: a human donor who was either an allogeneic HSCT recipient or a stem cell or donor lymphocyte infusion donor (not recorded which). It is not recorded whose cells these are; they may come from a transplant donor.

The chain recombines TRBV6-5 with TRBJ2-7; 7 nucleotides agree with TRBD1. CDR3 size: 14 residues. V was pared by 4 bases and J by 2 bases, with 5 bases of the junction left unmatched. Germline V gene data show CDR1 as MNHEY and CDR2 as SVGAGI. CDR3 amino acids: CASSSKGQPYEQYF. The CDR3 coding sequence is TGTGCCAGCAGTTCGAAGGGACAGCCCTACGAGCAGTACTTC.

The chain has TRBV12-3 or TRBV12-4 and TRBJ1-5; D is unclear. The V and J ends lost 4 bases and 7 bases respectively, with 8 bases between them. The CDR3 spans 12 residues. CDR3: CASSSESQPQHF. CDR3 in DNA: TGTGCCAGCAGTTCCGAGAGCCAGCCCCAGCATTTT.

The chain employs TRBV29-1 and TRBJ2-7; no clear D gene. V shed 6 bases and J shed 3 bases, with 15 bases lying between them. From germline, CDR1 is SQVTM and CDR2 ANQGSEA. CDR3 length: 13 amino acids. In DNA form, the CDR3 reads TGCAGCGTAGCGACATGGCTGAGCTACGAGCAGTACTTC. Its protein is CSVATWLSYEQYF.

The chain links TRBV7-3 to TRBJ1-1; D unresolved. Germline CDR1 is SGHTA and CDR2 is FQGTGA. This CDR3 has 14 residues. The germline V and J ends were trimmed by 0 bases and 6 bases, with 11 bases remaining between them. The CDR3, as DNA: TGTGCCAGCAGCTTAACTCGTAGCCCGGCTGAAGCTTTCTTT. Protein sequence: CASSLTRSPAEAFF.

This clonotype was picked up a small number of times. The chain is built from TRBV20-1 and TRBJ1-3; no clear D. The V end lost 6 bases, the J end lost 4 bases, and 22 bases lay between the germline ends. This CDR3 has 16 residues. Germline V gene lookup returns CDR1 DFQATT and CDR2 SNEGSKA (reference sequence). CDR3 coding DNA: TGCAGTGCAACCAACCCCGGGAGGGTGTCAGGAAACACCATATATTTT. Translated: CSATNPGRVSGNTIYF.

The V and J genes are TRBV4-2 and TRBJ2-7, with TRBD2 identical over 9 bases. The CDR3 has 17 residues. Germline CDR1 LGHNA, CDR2 YNFKEQ. The V segment lost 0 bases and the J segment 3 bases; nucleotides outside the gene matches: 9. CDR3 in DNA: TGTGCCAGCAGCCAAGATCCGGCGGGAGGGTCAGGCTACGAGCAGTACTTC. Protein sequence: CASSQDPAGGSGYEQYF.

In this sample, this clonotype turned up a few times. The rearrangement uses TRBV29-1 and TRBJ2-2, with a weak D call TRBD2 (5 bases). CDR3 size: 11 residues. V was clipped by 7 bases and J by 7 bases, with 10 bases between them. Germline-derived CDR1 and CDR2 are SQVTM and ANQGSEA. In DNA form, the CDR3 reads TGCAGCGCGAGGGAGAGCGGGGAGCTGTTTTTT. This encodes CSARESGELFF.

This chain uses TRBV20-1 with TRBJ2-3, with D maybe TRBD2 (5 bases). This CDR3 is 14 amino acids long. V lost 1 base and J 2 bases, leaving 10 bases between the germline ends. Germline CDR1 DFQATT, CDR2 SNEGSKA (reference sequence). CDR3: CSARATILTDTQYF. CDR3 coding DNA: TGCAGTGCTAGAGCGACTATACTCACAGATACGCAGTATTTT.

This clonotype was counted a few times. The V gene is TRBV6-5, the J gene TRBJ1-2; D perhaps matches TRBD1 (6 bases). CDR1 and CDR2 from the germline V gene are MNHEY and SVGAGI. The CDR3 length is 12 residues. Trimming stripped 7 bases from V and 6 bases from J, with 12 bases between. The CDR3 here is CASKDSADGYTF. CDR3 bases: TGTGCCAGCAAGGACAGCGCAGATGGCTACACCTTC.

The rearrangement joins TRBV4-3 to TRBJ1-5; a weak D match, TRBD1 (6 bases). Germline assignment: CDR1 LGHNA and CDR2 YSLEER. With 1 base removed from V and 5 bases from J, the gap between germline ends came to 12 bases. The CDR3 spans 15 residues. The CDR3, as DNA: TGCGCCAGCAGCCAAGGGGGGACACCCGATCAGCCCCAGCATTTT. Translation gives CASSQGGTPDQPQHF.

The rearrangement links TRBV12-3 or TRBV12-4 to TRBJ1-1, with D possibly TRBD1 on 6 matching bases. V was clipped by 7 bases and J by 5 bases, with 17 bases between them. The CDR3 contains 14 residues. Here the CDR3 DNA reads TGTGCCAGCATTCAGCAGGGGCGAATAACTGAAGCTTTCTTT. Its protein is CASIQQGRITEAFF.

This clonotype was found many times. The J gene is TRBJ1-1, the V gene TRBV29-1; 7 bases are a match to TRBD1. V shed 4 bases and J 5 bases; nucleotides not matched to a gene: 4. The CDR3 length is 12 residues. Germline V gene sequence: CDR1 SQVTM, CDR2 ANQGSEA. CDR3 bases: TGCAGCGTTGCGACAGGGAGGACTGAAGCTTTCTTT. Its protein product is CSVATGRTEAFF. Complete variable domain (other parts from reference TRBV29-1 and TRBJ1-1): SAVISQKPSRDICQRGTSLTIQCQVDSQVTMMFWYRQQPGQSLTLIATANQGSEATYESGFVIDKFPISRPNLTFSTLTVSNMSPEDSSIYLCSVATGRTEAFFGQGTRLTVV.

This sequence joins TRBV7-9 and TRBJ1-1; D unresolved. The CDR3 contains 11 residues. CDR1 and CDR2 (germline): SEHNR, FQNEAQ (reference sequence). V was trimmed by 5 bases and J by 8 bases, leaving 9 bases between them. The CDR3 DNA reads TGTGCCAGCAGCCCCAACGTGGAAGCTTTCTTT. Amino acids: CASSPNVEAFF.

The rearrangement links TRBV2 to TRBJ2-1, with unresolved D. CDR1 SNHLY and CDR2 FYNNEI come from the germline V gene. The CDR3 covers 11 residues. V dropped 7 bases and J dropped 5 bases, with 6 bases sitting between them. CDR3: CASMGNNEQFF. In DNA, the CDR3 is TGTGCCAGCATGGGGAACAATGAGCAGTTCTTC.

This rearrangement joins TRBV7-8 to TRBJ2-3; D remains ambiguous. With 2 bases removed from V and 5 bases from J, the gap between germline ends came to 8 bases. Germline V gene sequence: CDR1 SGHVS, CDR2 FQNEAQ. The CDR3 extends over 13 amino acids. CDR3 region: CASSLFVRDTQYF. The CDR3 coding sequence is TGTGCCAGCAGCTTATTTGTCAGAGATACGCAGTATTTT.

The chain has TRBV20-1 and TRBJ2-7; 7 positions match TRBD2. J lost 3 bases, V lost 0 bases, and 5 bases had no gene match. Germline V lookup: CDR1 DFQATT, CDR2 SNEGSKA (reference sequence). This CDR3 region has 14 residues. The CDR3 DNA sequence: TGCAGTGCTAGAGATGGCGGGAGTATCTACGAGCAGTACTTC. Translated, it gives CSARDGGSIYEQYF.

This chain uses TRBV10-3 with TRBJ2-7; the D gene is possibly TRBD2 (5 bases). The CDR3 covers 14 residues. Between the trimmed V and J ends, which lost 6 bases and 2 bases, there was a span of 14 bases. Germline V lookup: CDR1 ENHRY, CDR2 SYGVKD. CDR3 sequence: CAISTRKMAYEQYF. In DNA, the CDR3 is TGTGCCATCAGCACTAGGAAGATGGCCTACGAGCAGTACTTC.

This sequence joins TRBV24-1 and TRBJ2-1; 7 bases line up with TRBD1. V shed 10 bases, J shed 4 bases, and the junction held 3 bases outside the gene matches. This CDR3 has 12 amino acids. Germline CDR1 and CDR2: KGHDR and SFDVKD. The CDR3: CATGTVYNEQFF. For the CDR3, the DNA is TGTGCCACGGGGACAGTTTACAATGAGCAGTTCTTC.

The rearrangement links TRBV21-1 to TRBJ2-6; the table's D call, TRBD1, was not checked against the DNA. TRBV21-1 is designated a pseudogene. The CDR3 extends over 17 amino acids. CDR3 DNA: TGTGCCAGCAGCAAGGGACAGGAGACCTCTGGGGCCAACGTCCTGACTTTC. Amino acids: CASSKGQETSGANVLTF.

This clonotype showed up just a few times. This chain connects TRBV6-6 to TRBJ1-1; perhaps TRBD1 as D (6 bases). The CDR3 has 13 amino acids. The germline CDR1 and CDR2 sequences are MNHNY and SVGAGI (reference sequence). V was cut by 2 bases and J by 7 bases, with 11 bases left in between. CDR3 region: CASSYPTGIEAFF. The CDR3 nucleotides read TGTGCCAGCAGTTACCCAACAGGGATTGAAGCTTTCTTT.

The chain couples TRBV20-1 to TRBJ2-3; no reliable D call. CDR1 is DFQATT and CDR2 is SNEGSKA in the germline V gene (reference sequence). The length of the CDR3 is 13 residues. With 3 bases removed from V and 2 bases from J, the gap between germline ends came to 9 bases. CDR3 sequence: CSASRVYTDTQYF. DNA of the CDR3: TGCAGTGCTAGTAGAGTATACACAGATACGCAGTATTTT.

J is TRBJ2-2 and V is TRBV7-2; D remains ambiguous. The germline V gene has CDR1 SGHTA and CDR2 FQGNSA. The CDR3 totals 16 residues. V was trimmed by 2 bases and J by 1 base, leaving 11 bases between them. For the CDR3, the DNA is TGTGCCAGCAGCTTATTTGGGGTACTGAACACCGGGGAGCTGTTTTTT. Translation: CASSLFGVLNTGELFF.

This chain uses TRBV11-3 with TRBJ2-2, with a possible D match to TRBD1 (5 bases). V lost 0 bases to trimming and J lost 3 bases, with 14 bases between them. This CDR3 is built from 17 residues. Germline CDR1 is SGHNT and CDR2 is YENEEA. The CDR3: CASSLDPLRQHTGELFF. The DNA for the CDR3 is TGTGCCAGCAGCTTAGATCCCCTCCGACAGCACACCGGGGAGCTGTTTTTT.

The chain employs TRBV4-1 and TRBJ2-1; D may match TRBD1 or TRBD2 (5 bases each). Germline lookup yields CDR1 MGHRA and CDR2 YSYEKL. Trimming stripped 0 bases from V and 10 bases from J, with 16 bases between. CDR3 length: 15 amino acids. The CDR3 is CASSQDPGPAREQFF. CDR3 bases: TGCGCCAGCAGCCAAGACCCGGGACCAGCAAGGGAGCAGTTCTTC.

This chain joins TRBV20-1 and TRBJ2-1; TRBD2 matches at 7 bases. This CDR3 has 13 amino acids. V lost 6 bases to trimming and J lost 4 bases; unmatched junction nucleotides: 6. The germline gives CDR1 DFQATT, CDR2 SNEGSKA (reference sequence). CDR3 loop: CSATASGYNEQFF. CDR3 DNA: TGCAGTGCGACGGCTAGCGGTTACAATGAGCAGTTCTTC.

The chain recombines TRBV7-2 with TRBJ2-3; D is tentatively TRBD1 or TRBD2 (5 bases each). V shed 7 bases and J shed 2 bases, with 22 bases lying between them. Germline values: CDR1 SGHTA, CDR2 FQGNSA. The CDR3 contains 17 residues. Here the CDR3 reads CASTRRGGLFYTDTQYF. The CDR3, as DNA: TGTGCCAGCACCCGACGGGGCGGACTCTTCTACACAGATACGCAGTATTTT.

This clonotype was detected many times. The chain employs TRBV7-2 and TRBJ1-5, with D perhaps matching TRBD1 (6 bases). CDR3 length equals 13 residues. Germline V gene data show CDR1 as SGHTA and CDR2 as FQGNSA. V gave up 5 bases and J gave up 4 bases, with 9 bases separating them. This CDR3 reads CASSDRLNQPQHF. CDR3 nucleotides: TGTGCCAGCAGCGACAGGCTTAATCAGCCCCAGCATTTT.

This clonotype was detected a few times. The rearrangement joins TRBV14 to TRBJ1-1; 7 positions match TRBD1. CDR1 and CDR2 from the germline V gene are SGHDN and FVKESK. V lost 1 base to trimming and J lost 1 base; unmatched junction nucleotides: 3. The CDR3 is made up of 15 amino acids. DNA for the CDR3: TGTGCCAGCAGCCAAGCCCGGACAGGGAACACTGAAGCTTTCTTT. It is translated as CASSQARTGNTEAFF.

The chain joins TRBV7-9 to TRBJ1-1; the D is unclear. The length of the CDR3 is 16 residues. Germline V gives CDR1 SEHNR, CDR2 FQNEAQ (reference sequence). Deletions cut 4 bases from V and 2 bases from J, with 17 bases between. The CDR3 is CASSSSPWQLNTEAFF. The CDR3 DNA sequence: TGTGCCAGCAGCTCCTCCCCCTGGCAGCTCAACACTGAAGCTTTCTTT.

The V call is TRBV20-1, the J call TRBJ1-2, with D perhaps TRBD1 (5 bases). V gave up 0 bases and J gave up 7 bases, with 15 bases separating them. The CDR3 length is 14 residues. Germline CDR1 is DFQATT and CDR2 is SNEGSKA (reference sequence). DNA for the CDR3: TGCAGTGCTAGAGATGGGACCGGGAGAGGTGGCTACACCTTC. As protein: CSARDGTGRGGYTF.